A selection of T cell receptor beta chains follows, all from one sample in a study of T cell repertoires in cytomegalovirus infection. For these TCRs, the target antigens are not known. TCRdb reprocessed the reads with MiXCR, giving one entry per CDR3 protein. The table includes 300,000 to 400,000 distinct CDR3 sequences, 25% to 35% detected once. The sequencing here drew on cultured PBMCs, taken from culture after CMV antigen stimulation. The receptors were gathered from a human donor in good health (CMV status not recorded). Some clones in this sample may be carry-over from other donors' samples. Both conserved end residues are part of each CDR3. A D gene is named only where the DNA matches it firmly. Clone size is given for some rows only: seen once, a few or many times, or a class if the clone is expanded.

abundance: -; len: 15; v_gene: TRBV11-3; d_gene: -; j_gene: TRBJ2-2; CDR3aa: CASSLGTPGDGELFF; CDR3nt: TGTGCCAGCAGCCTCGGGACCCCAGGCGACGGGGAGCTGTTTTTT
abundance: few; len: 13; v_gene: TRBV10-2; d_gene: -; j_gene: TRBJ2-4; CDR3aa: CASSDGGRDIQYF; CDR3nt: TGCGCCAGCAGTGACGGGGGTAGGGACATTCAGTACTTC
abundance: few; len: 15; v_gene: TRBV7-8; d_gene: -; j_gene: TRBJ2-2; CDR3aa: CASSHGGRSTGELFF; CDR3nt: TGTGCCAGCAGCCACGGTGGGAGATCAACCGGGGAGCTGTTTTTT
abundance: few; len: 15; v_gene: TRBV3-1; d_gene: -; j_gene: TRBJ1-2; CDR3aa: CASSQTAGAGYGYTF; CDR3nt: TGTGCCAGCAGCCAAACCGCAGGGGCGGGCTATGGCTACACCTTC
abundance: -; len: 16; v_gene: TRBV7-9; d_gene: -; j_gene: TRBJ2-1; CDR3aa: CASSSKSRGLAHEQFF; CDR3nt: TGTGCCAGCAGCTCAAAGAGCAGGGGACTCGCCCATGAGCAGTTCTTC
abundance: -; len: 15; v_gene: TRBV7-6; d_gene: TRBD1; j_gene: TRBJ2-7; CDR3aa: CASSYRGQGGSEQYF; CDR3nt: TGTGCCAGCAGCTACCGGGGACAGGGCGGGAGCGAGCAGTACTTC
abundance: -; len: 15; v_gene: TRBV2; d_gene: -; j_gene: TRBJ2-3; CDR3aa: CASSEASGPTDTQYF; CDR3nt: TGTGCCAGCAGTGAAGCTAGCGGCCCCACAGATACGCAGTATTTT
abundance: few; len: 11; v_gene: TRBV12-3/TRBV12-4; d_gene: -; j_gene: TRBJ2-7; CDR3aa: CASTQGYEQYF; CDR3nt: TGTGCCAGTACTCAGGGCTACGAGCAGTACTTC
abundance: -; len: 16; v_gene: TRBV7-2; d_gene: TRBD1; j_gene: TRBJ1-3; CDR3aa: CASSPQTGISGNTIYF; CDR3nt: TGTGCCAGCAGCCCCCAGACAGGGATCTCTGGAAACACCATATATTTT
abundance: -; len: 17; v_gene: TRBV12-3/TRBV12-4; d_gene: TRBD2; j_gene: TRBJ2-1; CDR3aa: CASSLRLAVFHHNEQFF; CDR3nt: TGTGCCAGCAGTTTACGGCTAGCGGTGTTTCATCACAATGAGCAGTTCTTC
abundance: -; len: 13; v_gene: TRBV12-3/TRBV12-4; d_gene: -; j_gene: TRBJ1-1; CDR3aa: CASSWTQNTEAFF; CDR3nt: TGTGCCAGCAGTTGGACACAGAACACTGAAGCTTTCTTT
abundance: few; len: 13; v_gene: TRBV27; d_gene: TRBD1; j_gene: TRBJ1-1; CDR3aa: CASRTGVSTEAFF; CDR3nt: TGTGCCAGCAGAACAGGGGTGAGCACTGAAGCTTTCTTT
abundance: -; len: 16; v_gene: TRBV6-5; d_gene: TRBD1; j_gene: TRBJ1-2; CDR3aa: CASSYSEGTGVHGYTF; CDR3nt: TGTGCCAGCAGTTACTCAGAGGGGACAGGGGTACACGGCTACACCTTC
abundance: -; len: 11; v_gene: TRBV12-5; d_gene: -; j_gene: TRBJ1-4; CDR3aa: CASATIGELFF; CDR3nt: TGTGCTAGTGCCACGATCGGAGAACTGTTTTTT
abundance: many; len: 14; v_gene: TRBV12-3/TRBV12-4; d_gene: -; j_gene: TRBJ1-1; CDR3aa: CASSRGQLNTEAFF; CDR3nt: TGTGCCAGCAGTAGAGGACAGCTGAACACTGAAGCTTTCTTT
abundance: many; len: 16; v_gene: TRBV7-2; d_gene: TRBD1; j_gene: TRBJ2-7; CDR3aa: CASSFVGQVLSYEQYF; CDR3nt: TGTGCCAGCAGCTTCGTGGGACAGGTACTTTCCTACGAGCAGTACTTC
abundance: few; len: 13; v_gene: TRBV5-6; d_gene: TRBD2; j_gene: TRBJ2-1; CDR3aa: CASSWDYRGEQFF; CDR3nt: TGTGCCAGCAGCTGGGACTACCGGGGTGAGCAGTTCTTC
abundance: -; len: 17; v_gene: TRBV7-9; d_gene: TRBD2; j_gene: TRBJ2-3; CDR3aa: CASRGTSGADSTDTQYF; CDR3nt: TGTGCCAGCAGGGGGACTAGCGGGGCAGATAGCACAGATACGCAGTATTTT
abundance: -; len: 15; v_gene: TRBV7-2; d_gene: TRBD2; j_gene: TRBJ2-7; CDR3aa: CASSPGGLDTYEQYF; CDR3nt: TGTGCCAGCAGCCCCGGGGGACTAGATACCTACGAGCAGTACTTC
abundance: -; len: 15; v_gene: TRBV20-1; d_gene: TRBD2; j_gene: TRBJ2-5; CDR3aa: CSARESGRPRETQYF; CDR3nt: TGCAGTGCTAGGGAAAGCGGGAGACCTAGAGAGACCCAGTACTTC
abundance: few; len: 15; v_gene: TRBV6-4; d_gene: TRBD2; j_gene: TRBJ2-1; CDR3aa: CASSDGLAGVNEQFF; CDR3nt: TGTGCCAGCAGTGACGGACTAGCGGGAGTAAATGAGCAGTTCTTC
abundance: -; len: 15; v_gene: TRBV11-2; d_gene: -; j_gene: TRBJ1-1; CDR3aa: CASSPPAGTNTEAFF; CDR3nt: TGTGCCAGCAGCCCCCCCGCCGGTACTAACACTGAAGCTTTCTTT
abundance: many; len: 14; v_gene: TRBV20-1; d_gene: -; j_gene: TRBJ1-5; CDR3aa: CSARETVPGQPQHF; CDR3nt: TGCAGTGCTAGGGAGACAGTGCCGGGTCAGCCCCAGCATTTT
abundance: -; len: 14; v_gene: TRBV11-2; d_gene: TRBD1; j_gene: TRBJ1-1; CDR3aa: CASSLEQGDTEAFF; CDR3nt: TGTGCCAGCAGCTTAGAACAGGGGGACACTGAAGCTTTCTTT
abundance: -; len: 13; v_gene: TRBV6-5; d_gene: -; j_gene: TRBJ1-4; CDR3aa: CASSPLRGEKLFF; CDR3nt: TGTGCCAGCAGTCCACTCCGCGGAGAAAAACTGTTTTTT
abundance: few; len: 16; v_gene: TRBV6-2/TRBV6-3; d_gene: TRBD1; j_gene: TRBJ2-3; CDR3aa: CASSSKGTASTDTQYF; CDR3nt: TGTGCCAGCAGTTCCAAAGGGACAGCTAGCACAGATACGCAGTATTTT
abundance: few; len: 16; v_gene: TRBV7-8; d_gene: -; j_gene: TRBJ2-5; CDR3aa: CASSLIGQRSQETQYF; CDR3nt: TGTGCCAGCAGCTTAATCGGACAGCGAAGCCAAGAGACCCAGTACTTC
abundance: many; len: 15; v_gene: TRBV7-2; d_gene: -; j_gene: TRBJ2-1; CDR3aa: CASSFPRDIYNEQFF; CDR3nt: TGTGCCAGCAGCTTCCCCCGGGACATCTACAATGAGCAGTTCTTC